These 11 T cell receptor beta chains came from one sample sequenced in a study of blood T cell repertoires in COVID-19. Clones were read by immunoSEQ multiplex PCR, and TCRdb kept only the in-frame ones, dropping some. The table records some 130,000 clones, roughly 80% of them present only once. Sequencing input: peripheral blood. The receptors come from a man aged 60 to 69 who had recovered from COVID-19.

The CDR3 loop reads CASSPAIGGELFF. CDR3 DNA sequence: TGTGCCAGCAGCCCAGCGATCGGCGGGGAGCTGTTTTTT. The J gene is TRBJ2-2, the V gene TRBV7-8; D not resolved. CDR1 SGHVS and CDR2 FQNEAQ come from the germline V gene. V gave up 5 bases and J gave up 7 bases, with 11 bases separating them. The CDR3 contains 13 residues.

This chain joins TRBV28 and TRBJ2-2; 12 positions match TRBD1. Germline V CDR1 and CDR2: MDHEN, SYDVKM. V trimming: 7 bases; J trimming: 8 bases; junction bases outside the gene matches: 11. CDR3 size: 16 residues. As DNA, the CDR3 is TGTGCCAGCATCCCACGGGGGGACAGGGGGCGAGGGGAGCTGTTTTTT. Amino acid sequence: CASIPRGDRGRGELFF.

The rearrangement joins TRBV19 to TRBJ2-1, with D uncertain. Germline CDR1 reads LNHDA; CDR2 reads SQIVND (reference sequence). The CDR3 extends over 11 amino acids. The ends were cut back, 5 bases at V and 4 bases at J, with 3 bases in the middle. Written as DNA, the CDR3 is TGTGCCAGTAGTTCATACAATGAGCAGTTCTTC. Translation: CASSSYNEQFF. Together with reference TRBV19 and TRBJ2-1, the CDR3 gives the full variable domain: DGGITQSPKYLFRKEGQNVTLSCEQNLNHDAMYWYRQDPGQGLRLIYYSQIVNDFQKGDIAEGYSVSREKKESFPLTVTSAQKNPTAFYLCASSSYNEQFFGPGTRLTVL.

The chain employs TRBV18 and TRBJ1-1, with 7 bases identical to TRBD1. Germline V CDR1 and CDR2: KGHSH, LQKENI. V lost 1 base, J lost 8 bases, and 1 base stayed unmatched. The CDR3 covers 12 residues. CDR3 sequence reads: CASSPRTGEAFF. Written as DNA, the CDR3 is TGTGCCAGCTCACCACGGACAGGAGAAGCTTTCTTT.

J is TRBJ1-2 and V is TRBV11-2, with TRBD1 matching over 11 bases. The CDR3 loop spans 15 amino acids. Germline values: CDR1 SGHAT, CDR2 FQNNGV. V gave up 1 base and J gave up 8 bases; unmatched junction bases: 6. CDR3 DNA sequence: TGTGCCAGCAGCTTAGGGACAGGGGGCTCTCGAGGCTACACCTTC. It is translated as CASSLGTGGSRGYTF. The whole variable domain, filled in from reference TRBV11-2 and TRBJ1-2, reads EAGVAQSPRYKIIEKRQSVAFWCNPISGHATLYWYQQILGQGPKLLIQFQNNGVVDDSQLPKDRFSAERLKGVDSTLKIQPAKLEDSAVYLCASSLGTGGSRGYTFGSGTRLTVV.

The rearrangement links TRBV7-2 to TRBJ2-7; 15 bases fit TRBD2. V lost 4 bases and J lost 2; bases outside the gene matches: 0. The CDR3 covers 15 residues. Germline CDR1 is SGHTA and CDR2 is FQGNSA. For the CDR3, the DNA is TGTGCCAGCAGCTGGACTAGCGGGAGGGCCTACGAGCAGTACTTC. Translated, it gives CASSWTSGRAYEQYF. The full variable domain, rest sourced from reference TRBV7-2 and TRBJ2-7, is GAGVSQSPSNKVTEKGKDVELRCDPISGHTALYWYRQSLGQGLEFLIYFQGNSAPDKSGLPSDRFSAERTGGSVSTLTIQRTQQEDSAVYLCASSWTSGRAYEQYFGPGTRLTVT.

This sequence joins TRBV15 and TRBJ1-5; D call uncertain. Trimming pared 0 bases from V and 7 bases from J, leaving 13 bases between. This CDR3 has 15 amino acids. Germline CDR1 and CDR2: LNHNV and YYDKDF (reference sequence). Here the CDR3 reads CATSRDPRTRQPQHF. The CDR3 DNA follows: TGTGCCACCAGCAGAGATCCCAGGACTAGGCAGCCCCAGCATTTT.

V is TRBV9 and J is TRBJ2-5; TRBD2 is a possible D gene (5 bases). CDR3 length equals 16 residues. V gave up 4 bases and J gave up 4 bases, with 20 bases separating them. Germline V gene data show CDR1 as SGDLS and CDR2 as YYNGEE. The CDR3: CASSPEGRGPAETQYF. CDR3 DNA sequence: TGTGCCAGCAGCCCAGAGGGCCGTGGACCCGCAGAGACCCAGTACTTC.

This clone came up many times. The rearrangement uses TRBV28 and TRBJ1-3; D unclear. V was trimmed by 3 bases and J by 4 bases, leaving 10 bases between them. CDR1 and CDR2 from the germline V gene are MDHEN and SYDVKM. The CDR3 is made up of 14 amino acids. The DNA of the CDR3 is TGTGCCAGCAGTTTGAGCCGTAAGGGAAACACCATATATTTT. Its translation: CASSLSRKGNTIYF.

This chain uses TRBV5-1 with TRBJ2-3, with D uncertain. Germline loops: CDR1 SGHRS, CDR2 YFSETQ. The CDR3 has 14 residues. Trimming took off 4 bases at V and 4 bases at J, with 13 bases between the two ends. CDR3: CASSLRGPPDTQYF. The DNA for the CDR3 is TGCGCCAGCAGCCTCCGCGGCCCCCCAGATACGCAGTATTTT.

The CDR3 sequence is CASSFTGSNQPQHF. The CDR3 nucleotides read TGTGCCAGCAGCTTTACCGGGTCCAATCAGCCCCAGCATTTT. This chain joins TRBV7-8 and TRBJ1-5; D gene unclear. Trimming pared 3 bases from V and 3 bases from J, leaving 9 bases between. The CDR3 length is 14 residues. Germline V lookup: CDR1 SGHVS, CDR2 FQNEAQ.